A selection of T cell receptor beta chains follows, all from one sample in a study of OX40 agonist ivuxolimab in advanced cancers. The assay was immunoSEQ multiplex PCR, and TCRdb's table has in-frame clones only and misses some. The sample has around 100,000 clones, approximately 87% seen once; the top ten hold roughly 5.5%. This specimen was CD4+ or CD8+ T cells sorted from blood, taken in a trial of the OX40 agonist ivuxolimab. Source of these receptors: an adult with an advanced solid tumor such as melanoma, head and neck, liver or kidney cancer. Each CDR3 is given with its conserved first and last residue. Each record gives: D gene, V gene, J gene, clone size, CDR3 DNA, CDR3 protein. A D gene is named only where the DNA matches it firmly. Clone size, where shown, is once, few, many, or a class for clones that have expanded.

d_call: TRBD1
v_call: TRBV6-5
j_call: TRBJ1-2
clone_size: .
cdr3_nt: TGTGCCAGCAGTACTCCGGGACAGAGCTACACCTTC
cdr3_aa: CASSTPGQSYTF

d_call: .
v_call: TRBV6-5
j_call: TRBJ1-5
clone_size: .
cdr3_nt: TGTGCCATCGGGGGCTCCGATAGCAATCAGCCCCAGCATTTT
cdr3_aa: CAIGGSDSNQPQHF

d_call: TRBD2
v_call: TRBV14
j_call: TRBJ2-4
clone_size: .
cdr3_nt: TGTGCCAGCAGCCAAGAATCCCGGACTAGCGGGGTTACATCAGCCAAAAACATTCAGTACTTC
cdr3_aa: CASSQESRTSGVTSAKNIQYF

d_call: .
v_call: TRBV4-2
j_call: TRBJ2-7
clone_size: .
cdr3_nt: TGTGCCAGCAGCCAAGTTACCCCCCCGGGCAGGGCAGCTTACGAGCAGTACTTC
cdr3_aa: CASSQVTPPGRAAYEQYF

d_call: .
v_call: TRBV11-3
j_call: TRBJ2-7
clone_size: .
cdr3_nt: TGTGCCAGCAGCCCGTTTGACAGGAGCTACGAGCAGTACTTC
cdr3_aa: CASSPFDRSYEQYF

d_call: .
v_call: TRBV5-1
j_call: TRBJ2-2
clone_size: .
cdr3_nt: TGCGCCAGCAGCTTGAGGTGGGCGAACACCGGGGAGCTGTTTTTT
cdr3_aa: CASSLRWANTGELFF

d_call: TRBD1
v_call: TRBV19
j_call: TRBJ2-3
clone_size: .
cdr3_nt: TGTGCCAGTAGTATAGCGGGGACAGCCCGCACAGATACGCAGTATTTT
cdr3_aa: CASSIAGTARTDTQYF

d_call: .
v_call: TRBV4-3
j_call: TRBJ1-4
clone_size: .
cdr3_nt: TGCGCCAGCAGCCGGAGGGGGTTCGAAAAACTGTTTTTT
cdr3_aa: CASSRRGFEKLFF

d_call: .
v_call: TRBV4-1
j_call: TRBJ2-3
clone_size: .
cdr3_nt: TGCGCCAGCAGCCAGGGACCGGGACTTCTTACTTACACAGATACGCAGTATTTT
cdr3_aa: CASSQGPGLLTYTDTQYF

d_call: .
v_call: TRBV30
j_call: TRBJ2-2
clone_size: few
cdr3_nt: TGTGCCTGGAGTGAGACGAACACCGGGGAGCTGTTTTTT
cdr3_aa: CAWSETNTGELFF

d_call: .
v_call: TRBV6-5
j_call: TRBJ1-2
clone_size: .
cdr3_nt: TGTGCCAGCAGTATAGGGACACATAACTATGGCTACACCTTC
cdr3_aa: CASSIGTHNYGYTF

d_call: TRBD2
v_call: TRBV30
j_call: TRBJ2-3
clone_size: once
cdr3_nt: TGTGCCTGGACGGGGGGGGCAGATACGCAGTATTTT
cdr3_aa: CAWTGGADTQYF

d_call: TRBD1
v_call: TRBV7-6
j_call: TRBJ2-7
clone_size: .
cdr3_nt: TGTGCCAGCAGCTTAGGGGCCGGGACAGGGGCCTACGAGCAGTACTTC
cdr3_aa: CASSLGAGTGAYEQYF

d_call: .
v_call: TRBV11-2
j_call: TRBJ2-7
clone_size: .
cdr3_nt: TGTGCCAGCAGCATAAACAGGGACGAGCAGTACTTC
cdr3_aa: CASSINRDEQYF

d_call: .
v_call: TRBV6-1
j_call: TRBJ2-1
clone_size: .
cdr3_nt: TGTGCCAGCAGTGATCACCCGAGCTCCTACAATGAGCAGTTCTTC
cdr3_aa: CASSDHPSSYNEQFF

d_call: .
v_call: TRBV18
j_call: TRBJ2-7
clone_size: .
cdr3_nt: TGTGCCAGCTCACTTGGGACCTACGAGCAGTACTTC
cdr3_aa: CASSLGTYEQYF

d_call: TRBD1
v_call: TRBV4-2
j_call: TRBJ1-4
clone_size: .
cdr3_nt: TGTGCCAGCAGCCTTTCGGACAGGGAGGGTGAAAAACTGTTTTTT
cdr3_aa: CASSLSDREGEKLFF

d_call: TRBD1
v_call: TRBV6-5
j_call: TRBJ2-7
clone_size: .
cdr3_nt: TGTGCCAGCAGTCTTTCAGCAGGGGGCTACGAGCAGTACTTC
cdr3_aa: CASSLSAGGYEQYF

d_call: .
v_call: TRBV27
j_call: TRBJ1-5
clone_size: .
cdr3_nt: TGTGCCAGCAGCGCACAGGGTCGGGCTGGCAATCAGCCCCAGCATTTT
cdr3_aa: CASSAQGRAGNQPQHF

d_call: .
v_call: TRBV30
j_call: TRBJ1-3
clone_size: .
cdr3_nt: TGTGCCTGGAGGGCAGGCCCGTTCTCTGGAAACACCATATATTTT
cdr3_aa: CAWRAGPFSGNTIYF

d_call: .
v_call: TRBV14
j_call: TRBJ2-5
clone_size: .
cdr3_nt: TGTGCCAGCAGCCGGAGTTGGGAGACCCAGTACTTC
cdr3_aa: CASSRSWETQYF

d_call: .
v_call: TRBV11-3
j_call: TRBJ2-7
clone_size: .
cdr3_nt: TGTGCCAGCAGCTTAGATCAGGGGGGAACAGTCTCCTCTGGCGAGCAGTACTTC
cdr3_aa: CASSLDQGGTVSSGEQYF

d_call: TRBD1
v_call: TRBV19
j_call: TRBJ2-6
clone_size: .
cdr3_nt: TGTGCCAGTAGTACCGGGACAGGAACTCTTGGGGCCAACGTCCTGACTTTC
cdr3_aa: CASSTGTGTLGANVLTF

d_call: .
v_call: TRBV19
j_call: TRBJ1-5
clone_size: .
cdr3_nt: TGTGCCAGTAGCCCCGGACAGCCTAACAATCAGCCCCAGCATTTT
cdr3_aa: CASSPGQPNNQPQHF

d_call: .
v_call: TRBV20-1
j_call: TRBJ1-2
clone_size: .
cdr3_nt: TGCAGTGCTCTCCCTGGCTACACCTTC
cdr3_aa: CSALPGYTF

d_call: .
v_call: TRBV7-9
j_call: TRBJ1-2
clone_size: .
cdr3_nt: TGTGCCAGCAGCCTCGGGAACAACTATGGCTACACCTTC
cdr3_aa: CASSLGNNYGYTF

d_call: .
v_call: TRBV27
j_call: TRBJ2-7
clone_size: .
cdr3_nt: TGTGCCAGCAGTAGGGTCAACTCCTACGAGCAGTACTTC
cdr3_aa: CASSRVNSYEQYF

d_call: .
v_call: TRBV11-3
j_call: TRBJ2-5
clone_size: .
cdr3_nt: TGTGCCAGCAGCTTATGGGTTGACTGTCAAGAGACCCAGTACTTC
cdr3_aa: CASSLWVDCQETQYF